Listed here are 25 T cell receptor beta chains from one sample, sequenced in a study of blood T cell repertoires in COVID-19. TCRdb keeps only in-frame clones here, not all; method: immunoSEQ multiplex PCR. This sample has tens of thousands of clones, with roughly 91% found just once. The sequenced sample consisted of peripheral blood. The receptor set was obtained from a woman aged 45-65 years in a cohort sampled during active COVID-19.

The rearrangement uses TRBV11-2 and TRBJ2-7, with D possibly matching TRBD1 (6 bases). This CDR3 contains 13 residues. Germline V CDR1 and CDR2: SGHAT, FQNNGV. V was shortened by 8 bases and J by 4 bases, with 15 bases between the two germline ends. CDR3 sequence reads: CASGGQGLYEQYF. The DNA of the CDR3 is TGTGCCAGCGGGGGCCAGGGGCTTTACGAGCAGTACTTC. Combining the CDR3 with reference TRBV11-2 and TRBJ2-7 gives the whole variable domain EAGVAQSPRYKIIEKRQSVAFWCNPISGHATLYWYQQILGQGPKLLIQFQNNGVVDDSQLPKDRFSAERLKGVDSTLKIQPAKLEDSAVYLCASGGQGLYEQYFGPGTRLTVT.

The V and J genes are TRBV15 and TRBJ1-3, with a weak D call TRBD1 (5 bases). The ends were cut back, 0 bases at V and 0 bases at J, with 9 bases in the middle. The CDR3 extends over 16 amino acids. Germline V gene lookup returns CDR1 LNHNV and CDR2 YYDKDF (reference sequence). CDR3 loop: CATSRDQGYSGNTIYF. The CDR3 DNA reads TGTGCCACCAGCAGAGATCAGGGCTACTCTGGAAACACCATATATTTT.

This chain's CDR3 is CASSFGSGELFF. As DNA, the CDR3 is TGTGCCAGCAGCTTCGGGTCCGGGGAGCTGTTTTTT. The chain uses TRBV5-4 and TRBJ2-2; D is uncertain. The germline CDR1 and CDR2 sequences are SGHNT and YYREEE (reference sequence). The CDR3 extends over 12 amino acids. V lost 2 bases and J 6 bases, leaving 5 bases between the germline ends.

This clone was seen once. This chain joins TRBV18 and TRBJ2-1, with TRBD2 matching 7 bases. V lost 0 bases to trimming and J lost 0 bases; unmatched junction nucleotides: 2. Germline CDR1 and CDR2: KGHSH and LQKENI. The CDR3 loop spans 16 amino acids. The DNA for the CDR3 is TGTGCCAGCTCACCACCGGGCGGGAGCTCCTACAATGAGCAGTTCTTC. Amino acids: CASSPPGGSSYNEQFF. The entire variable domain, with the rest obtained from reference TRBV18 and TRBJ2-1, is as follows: NAGVMQNPRHLVRRRGQEARLRCSPMKGHSHVYWYRQLPEEGLKFMVYLQKENIIDESGMPKERFSAEFPKEGPSILRIQQVVRGDSAAYFCASSPPGGSSYNEQFFGPGTRLTVL.

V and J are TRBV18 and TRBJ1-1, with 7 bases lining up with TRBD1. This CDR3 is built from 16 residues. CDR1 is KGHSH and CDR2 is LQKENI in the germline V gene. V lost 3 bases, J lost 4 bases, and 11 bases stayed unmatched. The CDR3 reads CASSPFGTEDGTEAFF. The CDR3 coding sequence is TGTGCCAGCTCACCTTTCGGGACAGAGGATGGCACTGAAGCTTTCTTT.

The CDR3 nucleotides read TGTGCCAGCTCGACGACAGGTTATAGCAATCAGCCCCAGCATTTT. Translation gives CASSTTGYSNQPQHF. V usage is TRBV6-5 and J usage is TRBJ1-5; D possibly corresponds to TRBD1 (6 bases). Between the trimmed V and J ends, which lost 8 bases and 0 bases, there was a span of 14 bases. The CDR3 loop spans 15 amino acids. Germline V gene sequence: CDR1 MNHEY, CDR2 SVGAGI.

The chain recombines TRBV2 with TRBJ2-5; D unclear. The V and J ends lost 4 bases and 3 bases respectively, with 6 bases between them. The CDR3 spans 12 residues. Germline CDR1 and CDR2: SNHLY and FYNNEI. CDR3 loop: CASSVQKETQYF. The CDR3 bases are TGTGCCAGCAGTGTACAGAAAGAGACCCAGTACTTC.

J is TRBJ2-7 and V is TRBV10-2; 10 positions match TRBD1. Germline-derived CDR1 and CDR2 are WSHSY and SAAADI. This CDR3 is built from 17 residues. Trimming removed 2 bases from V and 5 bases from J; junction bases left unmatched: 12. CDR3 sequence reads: CASSEGVRDRGNNEQYF. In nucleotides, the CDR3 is TGCGCCAGCAGTGAGGGAGTCCGGGACAGGGGAAATAACGAGCAGTACTTC.

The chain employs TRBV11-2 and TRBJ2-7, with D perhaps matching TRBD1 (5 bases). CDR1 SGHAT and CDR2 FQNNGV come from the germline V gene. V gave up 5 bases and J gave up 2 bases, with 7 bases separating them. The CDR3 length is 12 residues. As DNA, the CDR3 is TGTGCCAGCAGCAAACAGGCCTACGAGCAGTACTTC. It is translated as CASSKQAYEQYF.

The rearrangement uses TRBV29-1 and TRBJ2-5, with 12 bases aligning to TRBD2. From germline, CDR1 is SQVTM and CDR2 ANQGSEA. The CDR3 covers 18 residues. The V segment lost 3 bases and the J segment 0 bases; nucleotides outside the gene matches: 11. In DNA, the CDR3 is TGCAGCGTTGAGGGGGGGCTAGCGGGAGGGAAGTACCAAGAGACCCAGTACTTC. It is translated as CSVEGGLAGGKYQETQYF.

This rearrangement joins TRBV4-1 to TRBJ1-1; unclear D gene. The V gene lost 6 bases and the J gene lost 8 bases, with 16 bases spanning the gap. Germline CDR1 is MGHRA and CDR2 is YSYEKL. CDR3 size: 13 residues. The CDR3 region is CASRETTGPEAFF. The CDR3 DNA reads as TGCGCCAGCAGAGAGACGACGGGTCCCGAAGCTTTCTTT.

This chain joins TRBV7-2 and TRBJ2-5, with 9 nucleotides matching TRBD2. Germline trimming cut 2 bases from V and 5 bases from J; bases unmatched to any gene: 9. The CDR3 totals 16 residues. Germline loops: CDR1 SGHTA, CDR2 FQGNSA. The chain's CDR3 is CASSLFGGREGETQYF. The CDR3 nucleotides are TGTGCCAGCAGCTTATTTGGCGGGAGGGAGGGTGAGACCCAGTACTTC.

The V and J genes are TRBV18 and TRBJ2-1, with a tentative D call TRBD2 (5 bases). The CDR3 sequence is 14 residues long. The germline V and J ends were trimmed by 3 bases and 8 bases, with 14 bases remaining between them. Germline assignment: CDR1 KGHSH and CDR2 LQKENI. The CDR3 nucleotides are TGTGCCAGCTCACCTAGCTCTGTGGGAGATGAGCAGTTCTTC. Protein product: CASSPSSVGDEQFF.

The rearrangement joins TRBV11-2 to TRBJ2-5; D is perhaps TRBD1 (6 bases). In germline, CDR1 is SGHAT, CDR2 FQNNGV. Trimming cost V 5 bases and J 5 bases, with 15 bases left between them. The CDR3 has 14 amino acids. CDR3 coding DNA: TGTGCCAGCAGCCCGACAACCCAGGGGGAGACCCAGTACTTC. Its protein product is CASSPTTQGETQYF.

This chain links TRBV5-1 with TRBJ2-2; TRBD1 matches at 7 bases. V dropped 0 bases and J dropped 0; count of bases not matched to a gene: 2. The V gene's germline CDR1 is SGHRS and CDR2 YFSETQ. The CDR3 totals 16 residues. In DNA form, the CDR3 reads TGCGCCAGCAGCTTGGGGGGGACAGCGAACACCGGGGAGCTGTTTTTT. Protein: CASSLGGTANTGELFF. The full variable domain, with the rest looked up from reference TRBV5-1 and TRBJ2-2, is KAGVTQTPRYLIKTRGQQVTLSCSPISGHRSVSWYQQTPGQGLQFLFEYFSETQRNKGNFPGRFSGRQFSNSRSEMNVSTLELGDSALYLCASSLGGTANTGELFFGEGSRLTVL.

CDR3: CASSPPSQGANGYTF. DNA of the CDR3: TGTGCCAGCTCACCACCGAGTCAGGGGGCAAATGGCTACACCTTC. V is TRBV18 and J is TRBJ1-2; 8 nucleotides line up with TRBD1. V trimming: 0 bases; J trimming: 6 bases; junction bases outside the gene matches: 6. The CDR3 is made up of 15 amino acids. The germline V gene encodes CDR1 KGHSH and CDR2 LQKENI.

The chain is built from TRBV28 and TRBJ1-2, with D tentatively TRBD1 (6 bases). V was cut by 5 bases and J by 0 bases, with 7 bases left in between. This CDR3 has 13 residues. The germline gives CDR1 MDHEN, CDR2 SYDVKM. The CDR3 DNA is TGTGCCAGCAGTGCAGGGGCTAACTATGGCTACACCTTC. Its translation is CASSAGANYGYTF.

In DNA form, the CDR3 reads TGTGCCAGCAGCTTAACAGGGGGCGCTTTTCAGTACTTC. It codes for CASSLTGGAFQYF. The chain carries TRBV7-2 and TRBJ2-4; TRBD1 aligns across 9 bases. The CDR3 totals 13 residues. CDR1 is SGHTA and CDR2 is FQGNSA in the germline V gene. J lost 11 bases, V lost 2 bases, and 4 bases had no gene match.

The CDR3 protein is CASSLGNSGITDTQYF. CDR3 nucleotide sequence: TGTGCCAGCAGCTTAGGCAATAGCGGAATCACAGATACGCAGTATTTT. This chain joins TRBV11-2 and TRBJ2-3, with D tentatively TRBD2 (6 bases). The CDR3 loop spans 16 amino acids. V lost 1 base and J 2 bases, leaving 13 bases between the germline ends. Germline V CDR1 and CDR2: SGHAT, FQNNGV.

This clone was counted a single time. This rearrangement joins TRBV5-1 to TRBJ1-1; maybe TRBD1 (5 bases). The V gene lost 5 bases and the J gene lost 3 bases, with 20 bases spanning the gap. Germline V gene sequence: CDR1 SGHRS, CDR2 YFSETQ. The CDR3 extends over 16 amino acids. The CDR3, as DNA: TGCGCCAGCAGTCCCGGGACTCTCAAGGGGTACACTGAAGCTTTCTTT. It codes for CASSPGTLKGYTEAFF.

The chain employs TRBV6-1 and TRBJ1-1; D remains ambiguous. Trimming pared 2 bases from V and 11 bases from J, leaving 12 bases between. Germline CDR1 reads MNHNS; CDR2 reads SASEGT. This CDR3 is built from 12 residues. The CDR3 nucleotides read TGTGCCAGCAGTGAATCGAGAGGGAATGCTTTCTTT. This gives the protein CASSESRGNAFF.

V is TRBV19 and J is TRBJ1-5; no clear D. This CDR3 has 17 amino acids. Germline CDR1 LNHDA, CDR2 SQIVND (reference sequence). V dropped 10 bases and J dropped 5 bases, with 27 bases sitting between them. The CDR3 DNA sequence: TGTGCCACCCACCCGGGGAGGGTCCGGGAAAAAGATCAGCCCCAGCATTTT. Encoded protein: CATHPGRVREKDQPQHF.

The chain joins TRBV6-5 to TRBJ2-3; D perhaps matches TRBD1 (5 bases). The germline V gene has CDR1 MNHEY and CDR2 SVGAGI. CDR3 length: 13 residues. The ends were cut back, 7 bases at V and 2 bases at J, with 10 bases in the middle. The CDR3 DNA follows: TGTGCCAGCATGGTGGGGCACACAGATACGCAGTATTTT. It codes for CASMVGHTDTQYF.

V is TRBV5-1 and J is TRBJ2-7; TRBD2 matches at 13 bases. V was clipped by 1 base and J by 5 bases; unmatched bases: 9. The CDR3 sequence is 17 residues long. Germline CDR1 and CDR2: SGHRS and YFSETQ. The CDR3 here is CASSLRETSGGFNEQYF. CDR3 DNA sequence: TGCGCCAGCAGCTTGAGGGAGACTAGCGGGGGGTTCAACGAGCAGTACTTC. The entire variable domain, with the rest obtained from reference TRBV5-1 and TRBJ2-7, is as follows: KAGVTQTPRYLIKTRGQQVTLSCSPISGHRSVSWYQQTPGQGLQFLFEYFSETQRNKGNFPGRFSGRQFSNSRSEMNVSTLELGDSALYLCASSLRETSGGFNEQYFGPGTRLTVT.

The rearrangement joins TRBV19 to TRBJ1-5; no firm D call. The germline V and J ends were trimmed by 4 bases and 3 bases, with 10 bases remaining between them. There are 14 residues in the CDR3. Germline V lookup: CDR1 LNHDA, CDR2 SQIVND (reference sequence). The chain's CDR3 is CASSNTANNQPQHF. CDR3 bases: TGTGCCAGTAGTAATACAGCAAACAATCAGCCCCAGCATTTT.